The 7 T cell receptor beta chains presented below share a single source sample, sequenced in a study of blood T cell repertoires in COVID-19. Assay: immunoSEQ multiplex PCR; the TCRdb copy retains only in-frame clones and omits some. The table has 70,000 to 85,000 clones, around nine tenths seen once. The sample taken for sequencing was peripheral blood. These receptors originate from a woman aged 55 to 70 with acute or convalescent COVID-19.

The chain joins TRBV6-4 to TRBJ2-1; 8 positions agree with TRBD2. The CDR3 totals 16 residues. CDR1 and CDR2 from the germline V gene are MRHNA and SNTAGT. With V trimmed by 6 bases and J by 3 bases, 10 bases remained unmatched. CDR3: CASSPFGGAYYNEQFF. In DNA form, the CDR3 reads TGTGCCAGCAGCCCTTTCGGGGGGGCCTACTACAATGAGCAGTTCTTC.

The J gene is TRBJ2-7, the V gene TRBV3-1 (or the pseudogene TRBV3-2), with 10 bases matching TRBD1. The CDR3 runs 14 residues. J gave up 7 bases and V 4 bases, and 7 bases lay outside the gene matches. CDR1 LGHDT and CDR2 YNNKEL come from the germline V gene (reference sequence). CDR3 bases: TGTGCCAGCAGCCCCCGGGACAGGGGTCAAGAGCAGTACTTC. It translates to CASSPRDRGQEQYF.

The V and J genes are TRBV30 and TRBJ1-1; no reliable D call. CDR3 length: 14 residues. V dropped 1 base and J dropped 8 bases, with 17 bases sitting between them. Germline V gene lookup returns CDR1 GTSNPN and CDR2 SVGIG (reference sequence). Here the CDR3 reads CAWSALSIPTEAFF. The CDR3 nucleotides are TGTGCCTGGAGTGCCCTCTCGATCCCCACAGAAGCTTTCTTT.

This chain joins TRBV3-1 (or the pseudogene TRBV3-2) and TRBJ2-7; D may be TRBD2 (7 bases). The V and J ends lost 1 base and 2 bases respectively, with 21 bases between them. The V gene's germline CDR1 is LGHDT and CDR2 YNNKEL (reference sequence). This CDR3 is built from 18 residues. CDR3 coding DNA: TGTGCCAGCAGCCAAGGTCTTGGGGGGGCGGCGGGGCCCTACGAGCAGTACTTC. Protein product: CASSQGLGGAAGPYEQYF.

The DNA of the CDR3 is TGTGCCAGCAGTCCCGGGAACTACCTAACTGAAGCTTTCTTT. Protein sequence: CASSPGNYLTEAFF. J is TRBJ1-1 and V is TRBV2; no definite D call. V was pared by 5 bases and J by 5 bases, with 15 bases between. Germline V lookup: CDR1 SNHLY, CDR2 FYNNEI. The CDR3 is 14 residues long.

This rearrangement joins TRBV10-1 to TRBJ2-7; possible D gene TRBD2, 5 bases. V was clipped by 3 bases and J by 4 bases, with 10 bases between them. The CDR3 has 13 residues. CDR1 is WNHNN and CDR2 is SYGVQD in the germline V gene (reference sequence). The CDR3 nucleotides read TGCGCCAGCAGTGACAGGCGGACTTACGAGCAGTACTTC. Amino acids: CASSDRRTYEQYF.

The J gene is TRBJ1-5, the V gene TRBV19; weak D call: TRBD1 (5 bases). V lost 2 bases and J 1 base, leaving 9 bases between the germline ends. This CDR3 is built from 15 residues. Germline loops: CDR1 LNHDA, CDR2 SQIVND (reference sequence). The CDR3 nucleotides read TGTGCCAGTAGTATACAGGGCTCGAGCAATCAGCCCCAGCATTTT. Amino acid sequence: CASSIQGSSNQPQHF.